Listed below are T cell receptor beta chains from one sample, sequenced in a study of T cell changes during pregnancy in multiple sclerosis. TCRdb keeps only in-frame clones here, not all; method: immunoSEQ multiplex PCR. The profile shows about 60,000 clones, 93% of them singletons. The sample consisted of peripheral blood, taken after pregnancy. Receptor source: a female donor with multiple sclerosis, enrolled in a pregnancy study. Both conserved end residues are part of each CDR3. D genes are given only for firm matches. Expanded clones get a size class; other rows say once, few or many, or leave the size out.

CDR3: CASSLAGQGSHEQYF
DNA: TGTGCCAGCAGCTTGGCGGGACAGGGGTCCCACGAGCAGTACTTC
J: TRBJ2-7
size: -
D: TRBD1
V: TRBV5-4

CDR3: CASSQEGLEGEKLFF
DNA: TGCGCCAGCAGCCAAGAGGGACTCGAGGGTGAAAAACTGTTTTTT
J: TRBJ1-4
size: -
D: -
V: TRBV4-1

CDR3: CASSLSGTANTGELFF
DNA: TGTGCCAGCAGCTTATCCGGGACAGCGAACACCGGGGAGCTGTTTTTT
J: TRBJ2-2
size: -
D: TRBD1
V: TRBV7-9

CDR3: CASSEAGVSNQPQHF
DNA: TGTGCCAGCAGTGAAGCCGGGGTGAGCAATCAGCCCCAGCATTTT
J: TRBJ1-5
size: -
D: -
V: TRBV2

CDR3: CASSQDVVGSSSYEQYF
DNA: TGCGCCAGCAGCCAAGATGTGGTGGGGAGTAGCTCCTACGAGCAGTACTTC
J: TRBJ2-7
size: -
D: -
V: TRBV4-3

CDR3: CASGPDYNEQFF
DNA: TGTGCCAGCGGGCCAGATTACAATGAGCAGTTCTTC
J: TRBJ2-1
size: -
D: -
V: TRBV6-1

CDR3: CASSLALLAGLNEQFF
DNA: TGTGCCAGCAGCTTAGCCCTACTAGCGGGCCTCAATGAGCAGTTCTTC
J: TRBJ2-1
size: -
D: TRBD2
V: TRBV13

CDR3: CASSQDLPDTQYF
DNA: TGCGCCAGCAGCCAAGACCTACCAGATACGCAGTATTTT
J: TRBJ2-3
size: -
D: -
V: TRBV4-3

CDR3: CASSPGAGGVYGYTF
DNA: TGTGCCAGCAGTCCGGGGGCAGGGGGCGTCTATGGCTACACCTTC
J: TRBJ1-2
size: -
D: TRBD1
V: TRBV7-2

CDR3: CASSLLGQGNEQETQYF
DNA: TGTGCCAGCAGTTTACTGGGGCAGGGGAACGAGCAAGAGACCCAGTACTTC
J: TRBJ2-5
size: -
D: -
V: TRBV28

CDR3: CASSTGTGLSNQPQHF
DNA: TGTGCCAGCAGCACCGGGACAGGACTTAGCAATCAGCCCCAGCATTTT
J: TRBJ1-5
size: -
D: TRBD1
V: TRBV9

CDR3: CASQDSYEQYF
DNA: TGTGCCAGCCAGGACAGCTACGAGCAGTACTTC
J: TRBJ2-7
size: few
D: -
V: TRBV6-5

CDR3: CASSQDPGGSSYNEQFF
DNA: TGCGCCAGCAGCCAAGATCCCGGGGGGAGCTCCTACAATGAGCAGTTCTTC
J: TRBJ2-1
size: -
D: TRBD2
V: TRBV4-3

CDR3: CASSLDRFGELFF
DNA: TGTGCCAGCAGCTTAGACCGGTTCGGGGAGCTGTTTTTT
J: TRBJ2-2
size: -
D: -
V: TRBV7-9

CDR3: CAWTQGDRVSGEQFF
DNA: TGTGCCTGGACCCAGGGGGACAGGGTTAGCGGTGAGCAGTTCTTC
J: TRBJ2-1
size: -
D: TRBD1
V: TRBV30

CDR3: CASSLTQAHEQYF
DNA: TGTGCCAGCAGCTTGACACAGGCCCACGAGCAGTACTTC
J: TRBJ2-7
size: -
D: -
V: TRBV5-6

CDR3: CASSLAPRRGTGNTIYF
DNA: TGTGCCAGCAGCTTAGCCCCCCGAAGGGGGACTGGAAACACCATATATTTT
J: TRBJ1-3
size: -
D: -
V: TRBV7-9

CDR3: CASSASGRTPGELFF
DNA: TGTGCCAGCAGTGCCAGCGGGAGAACCCCCGGGGAGCTGTTTTTT
J: TRBJ2-2
size: -
D: TRBD2
V: TRBV25-1

CDR3: CASSDTSTDTQYF
DNA: TGTGCCAGCTCAGATACTAGCACAGATACGCAGTATTTT
J: TRBJ2-3
size: -
D: -
V: TRBV18

CDR3: CASSPGQGYTDTQYF
DNA: TGTGCCAGCAGCCCAGGACAGGGATACACAGATACGCAGTATTTT
J: TRBJ2-3
size: -
D: TRBD1
V: TRBV7-9

CDR3: CASSQGSTGALYAFF
DNA: TGTGCCAGCAGCCAAGGGTCGACAGGGGCGCTTTACGCTTTCTTT
J: TRBJ1-1
size: -
D: TRBD1
V: TRBV4-2

CDR3: CASSQDLEGEEYF
DNA: TGTGCCAGCAGCCAAGATCTGGAAGGGGAGGAGTACTTC
J: TRBJ2-5
size: -
D: -
V: TRBV14

CDR3: CASSLQGSNQPQHF
DNA: TGTGCCAGCAGTTTGCAGGGGTCCAATCAGCCCCAGCATTTT
J: TRBJ1-5
size: -
D: -
V: TRBV27

CDR3: CASSFSGTGYNEQFF
DNA: TGTGCCAGTAGTTTTAGCGGGACCGGCTACAATGAGCAGTTCTTC
J: TRBJ2-1
size: -
D: TRBD2
V: TRBV19

CDR3: CASSLGLAVYEQYF
DNA: TGTGCCAGCAGCTTGGGACTAGCTGTCTACGAGCAGTACTTC
J: TRBJ2-7
size: once
D: TRBD2
V: TRBV5-6

CDR3: CASSLGFGSGEAFF
DNA: TGTGCCAGCAGCTTAGGCTTTGGAAGCGGTGAAGCTTTCTTT
J: TRBJ1-1
size: -
D: -
V: TRBV11-3

CDR3: CASSVTGSNQPQHF
DNA: TGTGCCAGCAGTGTAACAGGGAGCAATCAGCCCCAGCATTTT
J: TRBJ1-5
size: few
D: -
V: TRBV27

CDR3: CASTLVSGGPYEQFF
DNA: TGTGCCAGTACTCTTGTGTCGGGAGGGCCCTATGAGCAGTTCTTC
J: TRBJ2-1
size: -
D: TRBD2
V: TRBV19

CDR3: CASIPGQPGGYTF
DNA: TGTGCCAGCATCCCGGGACAGCCCGGTGGCTACACCTTC
J: TRBJ1-2
size: -
D: -
V: TRBV21-1

CDR3: CASSQDRSGQETQYF
DNA: TGCGCCAGCAGCCAAGATCGGAGCGGCCAAGAGACCCAGTACTTC
J: TRBJ2-5
size: -
D: -
V: TRBV4-3

CDR3: CASSFPTGGGYEQYF
DNA: TGTGCCAGCAGCTTCCCAACAGGGGGCGGGTACGAGCAGTACTTC
J: TRBJ2-7
size: -
D: TRBD1
V: TRBV5-4

CDR3: CASSRERVRGNQPQHF
DNA: TGTGCCAGTAGTAGAGAGAGGGTCCGTGGCAATCAGCCCCAGCATTTT
J: TRBJ1-5
size: -
D: -
V: TRBV19

CDR3: CASSWVETGRAFF
DNA: TGTGCCAGCAGTTGGGTCGAAACAGGGAGAGCTTTCTTT
J: TRBJ1-1
size: -
D: -
V: TRBV2

CDR3: CASSQVASGGPQRAFF
DNA: TGTGCCAGCAGCCAAGTCGCCTCCGGGGGTCCCCAGCGGGCTTTCTTT
J: TRBJ1-1
size: -
D: -
V: TRBV4-2

CDR3: CASSIGARLAGKHEQFF
DNA: TGTGCCAGTAGTATAGGGGCCCGACTAGCGGGGAAGCATGAGCAGTTCTTC
J: TRBJ2-1
size: -
D: TRBD2
V: TRBV19

CDR3: CASSDAVQGAADTQYF
DNA: TGTGCCAGCAGCGATGCCGTACAGGGTGCCGCAGATACGCAGTATTTT
J: TRBJ2-3
size: -
D: -
V: TRBV7-9

CDR3: CASSLGQARGEQFF
DNA: TGTGCCAGCAGCTTGGGACAGGCCCGCGGGGAGCAGTTCTTC
J: TRBJ2-1
size: -
D: TRBD1
V: TRBV7-3

CDR3: CASSLLSTANTEAFF
DNA: TGTGCCAGCAGTCTCCTATCGACAGCGAACACTGAAGCTTTCTTT
J: TRBJ1-1
size: -
D: -
V: TRBV27

CDR3: CASSPGQATNEKLFF
DNA: TGTGCCAGCTCACCAGGACAGGCAACTAATGAAAAACTGTTTTTT
J: TRBJ1-4
size: -
D: TRBD1
V: TRBV18

CDR3: CASSLWRGQGATQPQHF
DNA: TGTGCCAGCAGTTTATGGAGGGGACAGGGGGCTACACAGCCCCAGCATTTT
J: TRBJ1-5
size: -
D: TRBD1
V: TRBV28

CDR3: CASSPLRERNYNEQFF
DNA: TGTGCCAGCAGCCCGTTGAGGGAGAGAAACTACAATGAGCAGTTCTTC
J: TRBJ2-1
size: -
D: -
V: TRBV11-2

CDR3: CASSGAGNSNQPQHF
DNA: TGTGCCAGCAGTGGGGCTGGTAATAGCAATCAGCCCCAGCATTTT
J: TRBJ1-5
size: -
D: -
V: TRBV2